This TCR beta chain was sequenced in a study of cytomegalovirus exposure and HLA in healthy donors. General observations from the study: Cytomegalovirus association was assigned to 170 or so TCR beta chains.

Per germline, CDR1 SGHTA and CDR2 FQGNSA. V gave up 2 bases and J gave up 7 bases, with 20 bases separating them. The CDR3 is 16 amino acids. Nominally healthy donors were sampled, though unrecorded immune exposures were likely. Turning to this clone: Its antigen is undetermined.

PCR was performed using 60 Vbeta and 13 Jbeta primers. Measured with immunoSEQ multiplex PCR; TCRdb has only the in-frame clones, and not every one. This sample carries 55,000 to 80,000 clones, over 60% of them seen once, and the ten largest clones take under 7%. What was sequenced was PBMCs. This sequence originates from a woman younger than 45 in good health and CMV-seronegative. J is TRBJ1-1 and V is TRBV7-2; a possible D gene is TRBD1 (5 bases). The CDR3 DNA follows: TGTGCCAGCAGCTTATTACCGCCCCGACAGACTTGTGAAGCTTTCTTT. Translated: CASSLLPPRQTCEAFF.